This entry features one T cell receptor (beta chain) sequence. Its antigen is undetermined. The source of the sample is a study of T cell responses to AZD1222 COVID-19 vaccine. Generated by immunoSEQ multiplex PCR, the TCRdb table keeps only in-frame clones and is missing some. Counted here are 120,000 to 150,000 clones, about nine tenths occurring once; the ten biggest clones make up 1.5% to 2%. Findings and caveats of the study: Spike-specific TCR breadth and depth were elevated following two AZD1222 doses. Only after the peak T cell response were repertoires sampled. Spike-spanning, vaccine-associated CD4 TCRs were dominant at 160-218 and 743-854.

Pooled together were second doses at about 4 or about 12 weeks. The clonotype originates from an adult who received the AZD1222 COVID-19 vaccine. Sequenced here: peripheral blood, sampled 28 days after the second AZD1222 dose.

The CDR3 loop reads CASSFRTGKSYEQYF. The CDR3 nucleotides read TGTGCCAGCAGCTTCAGGACAGGAAAATCCTACGAGCAGTACTTC. The genes are TRBV11-2 and TRBJ2-7, with 7 bases fitting TRBD1. CDR3 size: 15 residues. Trimming removed 3 bases from V and 1 base from J; junction bases left unmatched: 6. CDR1 is SGHAT and CDR2 is FQNNGV in the germline V gene.